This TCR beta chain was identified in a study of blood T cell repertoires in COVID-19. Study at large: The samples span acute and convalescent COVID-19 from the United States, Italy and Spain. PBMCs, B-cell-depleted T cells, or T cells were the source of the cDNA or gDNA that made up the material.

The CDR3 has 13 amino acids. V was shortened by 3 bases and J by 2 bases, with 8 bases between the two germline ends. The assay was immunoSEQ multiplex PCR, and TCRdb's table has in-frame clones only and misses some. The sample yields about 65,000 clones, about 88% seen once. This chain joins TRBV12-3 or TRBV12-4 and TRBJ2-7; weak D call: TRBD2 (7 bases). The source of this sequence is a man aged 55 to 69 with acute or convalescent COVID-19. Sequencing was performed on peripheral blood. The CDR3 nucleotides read TGTGCCAGCAGTTTGGGGGGGCCCTACGAGCAGTACTTC. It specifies CASSLGGPYEQYF.